This TCR beta chain was captured by sequencing in a study of identical twins. Addition of a universal primer site occurred through template switching, and cDNA carried unique molecular identifiers. TCRdb reanalysed the 5' RACE reads using MiXCR and keeps one entry per CDR3 protein. The sample gives 150,000 or so distinct CDR3 sequences, around 3.4% of which show up once; 8.1% is in the top ten. This CDR3 spans 13 amino acids. Germline CDR1 is MNHEY and CDR2 is SVGAGI. V was cut by 2 bases and J by 5 bases, with 9 bases left in between. All of the donors were Caucasians in good health. The sequencing sample was made of memory T cells sorted from blood. This chain links TRBV6-5 with TRBJ1-1, with a possible D match to TRBD1 (5 bases). The receptor was derived from a man younger than 30 in good health. CDR3 amino acids: CASSYNGGTEAFF. The CDR3 DNA follows: TGTGCCAGCAGTTACAACGGGGGGACTGAAGCTTTCTTT.